The 30 T cell receptor beta chains presented below share a single source sample, sequenced in a study of Ad26.COV2.S vaccination and SARS-CoV-2 variants. Treatment here: approximately 18 received Ad26.COV2.S at low or high dose, single or two shots; about 5 received placebo; per-sample allocation not given. Collection of the samples took place on day 63 after the first injection of vaccine or placebo. Some clones are missing from TCRdb's copy, which holds only in-frame ones; the method was immunoSEQ multiplex PCR. There are more than 300,000 clones in the sample; roughly 89% occur only once, and roughly 5% lies in the top ten. Sequencing was performed on peripheral blood, taken in a trial of Ad26.COV2.S vaccine versus placebo. The source is a person between 18 and 59 years old who received the Ad26.COV2.S COVID-19 vaccine or a placebo.

The V call is TRBV3-1 (or the pseudogene TRBV3-2), the J call TRBJ2-2, with D perhaps matching TRBD1 (8 bases). CDR3 length: 18 amino acids. CDR1 and CDR2 (germline): LGHDT, YNNKEL (reference sequence). V gave up 0 bases and J gave up 5 bases, with 19 bases separating them. The CDR3 spells CASSQDIRGRGGTGELFF. CDR3 in DNA: TGTGCCAGCAGCCAAGACATCAGGGGGCGCGGGGGAACCGGGGAGCTGTTTTTT.

The rearrangement links TRBV9 to TRBJ1-5; no clear D. With 0 bases removed from V and 3 bases from J, the gap between germline ends came to 10 bases. CDR3 length: 15 amino acids. Germline CDR1 and CDR2: SGDLS and YYNGEE. The CDR3 sequence is CASSVEGRDNQPQHF. CDR3 coding DNA: TGTGCCAGCAGCGTAGAGGGAAGGGACAATCAGCCCCAGCATTTT.

The CDR3 nucleotides are TGTGCCAGCTCACTAAACACGGGACGGGGGAACTATGGCTACACCTTC. This gives the protein CASSLNTGRGNYGYTF. J is TRBJ1-2 and V is TRBV18; D is perhaps TRBD1 (5 bases). The CDR3 loop spans 16 amino acids. Germline lookup yields CDR1 KGHSH and CDR2 LQKENI. Between the trimmed V and J ends, which lost 4 bases and 2 bases, there was a span of 17 bases. Supplemented by reference TRBV18 and TRBJ1-2, the full variable domain reads NAGVMQNPRHLVRRRGQEARLRCSPMKGHSHVYWYRQLPEEGLKFMVYLQKENIIDESGMPKERFSAEFPKEGPSILRIQQVVRGDSAAYFCASSLNTGRGNYGYTFGSGTRLTVV.

This chain joins TRBV5-5 and TRBJ2-1, with D perhaps TRBD2 (6 bases). V was clipped by 2 bases and J by 8 bases, with 11 bases between them. The CDR3 covers 13 residues. Germline CDR1 reads SGHKS; CDR2 reads YYEKEE (reference sequence). DNA of the CDR3: TGTGCCAGCAGCTTAGGAGGGGCCGATGAGCAGTTCTTC. Its protein is CASSLGGADEQFF.

The gene calls are TRBV12-3 or TRBV12-4 and TRBJ2-1; 7 nucleotides align to TRBD2. V shed 6 bases and J 6 bases; nucleotides not matched to a gene: 2. The CDR3 has 12 amino acids. Here the CDR3 DNA reads TGTGCCAGCAGGGGACTATTCAATGAGCAGTTCTTC. It yields the protein CASRGLFNEQFF.

The chain has TRBV19 and TRBJ1-2, with D possibly being TRBD1 (5 bases). The V end lost 3 bases, the J end lost 6 bases, and 14 bases lay between the germline ends. This CDR3 comprises 14 residues. Germline V gives CDR1 LNHDA, CDR2 SQIVND (reference sequence). The CDR3 region has the DNA TGTGCCAGTAGTATTCGGGGGGTGAAGGATGGCTACACCTTC. This encodes CASSIRGVKDGYTF.

In its sample, this clone was seen once. The V gene is TRBV28, the J gene TRBJ2-2, with 8 bases identical to TRBD2. This CDR3 contains 19 residues. CDR1 is MDHEN, CDR2 SYDVKM, per germline. V lost 3 bases, J lost 1 base, and 13 bases stayed unmatched. CDR3 sequence: CASSFLGLAGLLNTGELFF. CDR3 DNA sequence: TGTGCCAGCAGTTTCCTGGGTCTAGCGGGTTTGTTGAACACCGGGGAGCTGTTTTTT.

The count of this clone is one. The V call is TRBV6-1, the J call TRBJ2-1; TRBD2 might be the D (7 bases). CDR3 length: 16 amino acids. With 4 bases removed from V and 8 bases from J, the gap between germline ends came to 21 bases. Germline V gives CDR1 MNHNS, CDR2 SASEGT. Here the CDR3 reads CASSAQEPGGGDEQFF. The CDR3, as DNA: TGTGCCAGCAGTGCCCAGGAACCGGGCGGGGGCGATGAGCAGTTCTTC.

The chain carries TRBV5-8 and TRBJ2-2; D gene uncertain. The CDR3 has 19 residues. Trimming took 3 bases from V and 0 from J, leaving 21 bases between them. The germline gives CDR1 SGHTS, CDR2 YDEGEE. The CDR3 sequence: CASSWEPLGDETNTGELFF. The CDR3 DNA sequence: TGTGCCAGCAGCTGGGAACCCCTAGGTGATGAAACGAACACCGGGGAGCTGTTTTTT.

This clone appeared once. The gene calls are TRBV6-5 and TRBJ2-7; TRBD1 agrees at 7 bases. V trimming: 5 bases; J trimming: 0 bases; junction bases outside the gene matches: 4. The CDR3 contains 14 residues. Germline CDR1 is MNHEY and CDR2 is SVGAGI. CDR3 nucleotide sequence: TGTGCCAGCAGTCTGGGACAGATCTCCTACGAGCAGTACTTC. This translates into CASSLGQISYEQYF.

Details on this clone: This same CDR3 is encoded by further DNA sequences in the sample. J is TRBJ1-5 and V is TRBV28; D is perhaps TRBD1 (5 bases). CDR3 length: 14 amino acids. Trimming shortened V by 2 bases and J by 4 bases, and 9 bases separated the two germline ends. The V gene's germline CDR1 is MDHEN and CDR2 SYDVKM. The CDR3 loop reads CASSLVRGNQPQHF. The CDR3 bases are TGTGCCAGCAGTTTAGTAAGGGGAAATCAGCCCCAGCATTTT.

This clone was seen more than once but under ten times. V usage is TRBV7-9 and J usage is TRBJ2-7; D unclear. Per germline, CDR1 SEHNR and CDR2 FQNEAQ (reference sequence). Trimming pared 1 base from V and 0 bases from J, leaving 7 bases between. The CDR3 consists of 14 residues. CDR3 residues: CASSLDMSSYEQYF. In DNA form, the CDR3 reads TGTGCCAGCAGCTTAGACATGAGCTCCTACGAGCAGTACTTC.

The rearrangement uses TRBV29-1 and TRBJ2-2; tentative D call: TRBD1 (6 bases). CDR3 length: 12 amino acids. CDR1 is SQVTM, CDR2 ANQGSEA, per germline. Trimming cost V 3 bases and J 4 bases, with 6 bases left between them. The CDR3 DNA sequence: TGCAGCGTTGAGGGGGCCACCGGGGAGCTGTTTTTT. Translated, it gives CSVEGATGELFF.

The chain couples TRBV4-1 to TRBJ1-5, with D uncertain. Germline V CDR1 and CDR2: MGHRA, YSYEKL. With 0 bases removed from V and 3 bases from J, the gap between germline ends came to 9 bases. The CDR3 contains 15 residues. CDR3 sequence: CASSQEGSLNQPQHF. The CDR3 DNA sequence: TGCGCCAGCAGCCAAGAGGGGAGCCTCAATCAGCCCCAGCATTTT.

This chain uses TRBV10-2 with TRBJ1-1; no clear D gene. The CDR3 has 11 amino acids. V was trimmed by 5 bases and J by 3 bases, leaving 4 bases between them. Germline V gives CDR1 WSHSY, CDR2 SAAADI. The CDR3 loop is CASSWDTEAFF. The CDR3 DNA reads TGCGCCAGCAGTTGGGACACTGAAGCTTTCTTT.

The V and J genes are TRBV9 and TRBJ2-5; no reliable D call. Trimming left V 0 bases short and J 5 bases short, with 14 bases between. There are 15 residues in the CDR3. Germline V CDR1 and CDR2: SGDLS, YYNGEE. DNA for the CDR3: TGTGCCAGCAGCGTAGAGGCCAAGGGAAAGGAGACCCAGTACTTC. It codes for CASSVEAKGKETQYF.

The chain carries TRBV27 and TRBJ2-2, with D tentatively TRBD1 (8 bases). The CDR3 is 16 amino acids. Trimming took off 10 bases at V and 6 bases at J, with 24 bases between the two ends. CDR1 and CDR2 (germline): MNHEY, SMNVEV (reference sequence). For the CDR3, the DNA is TGTGCCACCATGAAGGACAGGGAGGGGTTCGCCGGGGAGCTGTTTTTT. Translating gives CATMKDREGFAGELFF.

The chain uses TRBV5-1 and TRBJ1-6; D remains unclear. Trimming stripped 6 bases from V and 5 bases from J, with 9 bases between. The CDR3 loop spans 13 amino acids. Germline CDR1 is SGHRS and CDR2 is YFSETQ. CDR3 sequence (DNA): TGCGCCAGCAAGGGTTGGGATAATTCACCCCTCCACTTT. Translated, it gives CASKGWDNSPLHF.

The chain recombines TRBV9 with TRBJ2-1; 9 positions match TRBD2. Germline V gene lookup returns CDR1 SGDLS and CDR2 YYNGEE. The CDR3 spans 17 residues. The V segment lost 4 bases and the J segment 4 bases; nucleotides outside the gene matches: 12. The CDR3 coding sequence is TGTGCCAGCAGCTCCAGTTTCGCGGGGGGGCAATACAATGAGCAGTTCTTC. Its translation: CASSSSFAGGQYNEQFF. Combining the CDR3 with reference TRBV9 and TRBJ2-1 gives the whole variable domain DSGVTQTPKHLITATGQRVTLRCSPRSGDLSVYWYQQSLDQGLQFLIQYYNGEERAKGNILERFSAQQFPDLHSELNLSSLELGDSALYFCASSSSFAGGQYNEQFFGPGTRLTVL.

The chain links TRBV10-1 to TRBJ1-5, with no clear D. V was pared by 2 bases and J by 0 bases, with 11 bases between. The CDR3 runs to 16 residues. Germline CDR1 is WNHNN and CDR2 is SYGVQD (reference sequence). The CDR3: CASSERVEVSNQPQHF. DNA of the CDR3: TGCGCCAGCAGTGAGAGGGTGGAGGTTAGCAATCAGCCCCAGCATTTT.

J is TRBJ2-1 and V is TRBV3-1 (or the pseudogene TRBV3-2); 11 bases agree with TRBD2. Germline trimming cut 4 bases from V and 6 bases from J; bases unmatched to any gene: 5. Germline V lookup: CDR1 LGHDT, CDR2 YNNKEL (reference sequence). This CDR3 has 15 residues. The CDR3 is CASSRSSGRTNEQFF. CDR3 coding DNA: TGTGCCAGCAGCCGTTCTAGCGGGAGGACCAATGAGCAGTTCTTC.

The genes are TRBV7-2 and TRBJ1-1; D remains unclear. With 0 bases removed from V and 8 bases from J, the gap between germline ends came to 10 bases. The CDR3 is 13 amino acids. CDR1 is SGHTA and CDR2 is FQGNSA in the germline V gene. This CDR3 is CASSLARAGEAFF. In nucleotides, the CDR3 is TGTGCCAGCAGCTTAGCGCGGGCAGGAGAAGCTTTCTTT.

This clone was found a few times. This sequence joins TRBV6-4 and TRBJ2-2, with TRBD1 as a possible D gene (5 bases). The CDR3 extends over 13 amino acids. Trimming took off 2 bases at V and 4 bases at J, with 5 bases between the two ends. CDR1 and CDR2 from the germline V gene are MRHNA and SNTAGT. CDR3 region: CASSDRGTGELFF. The CDR3 DNA reads TGTGCCAGCAGTGACAGGGGCACCGGGGAGCTGTTTTTT.

The V and J genes are TRBV27 and TRBJ1-4; D unresolved. Per germline, CDR1 MNHEY and CDR2 SMNVEV (reference sequence). V was trimmed by 3 bases and J by 3 bases, leaving 11 bases between them. This CDR3 has 15 residues. The DNA of the CDR3 is TGTGCCAGCAGTTTGGTGGCGGGGTCTAATGAAAAACTGTTTTTT. Its protein product is CASSLVAGSNEKLFF.

The genes are TRBV29-1 and TRBJ1-5, with 10 bases aligning to TRBD1. This CDR3 spans 15 amino acids. The V segment lost 4 bases and the J segment 7 bases; nucleotides outside the gene matches: 10. The germline gives CDR1 SQVTM, CDR2 ANQGSEA. CDR3 residues: CSVGVGQGFDQPQHF. CDR3 DNA sequence: TGCAGCGTTGGGGTGGGACAGGGGTTCGACCAGCCCCAGCATTTT.

The CDR3 here is CASSYPTGGEQFF. The CDR3 nucleotides read TGTGCCAGCAGTTACCCCACGGGGGGTGAGCAGTTCTTC. The gene calls are TRBV6-6 and TRBJ2-1; 7 nucleotides agree with TRBD2. Germline loops: CDR1 MNHNY, CDR2 SVGAGI (reference sequence). The V and J ends lost 2 bases and 9 bases, in that order; junction bases with no gene match: 4. The CDR3 extends over 13 amino acids.

V and J are TRBV4-2 and TRBJ2-7, with TRBD1 identical over 11 bases. The length of the CDR3 is 15 residues. V lost 3 bases, J lost 2 bases, and 3 bases stayed unmatched. Germline V gene data show CDR1 as LGHNA and CDR2 as YNFKEQ. The CDR3, as DNA: TGTGCCAGCAGCCAGGGACAGGGGGGCCCCTACGAGCAGTACTTC. As protein: CASSQGQGGPYEQYF.

The chain recombines TRBV24-1 with TRBJ2-1; TRBD2 agrees at 9 bases. The CDR3 contains 22 residues. CDR1 KGHDR and CDR2 SFDVKD come from the germline V gene. The V gene end was trimmed by 8 bases and the J gene end by 2 bases; junction bases not matched to a gene: 27. The CDR3 here is CATIVGGAGTRGRGGAYNEQFF. DNA of the CDR3: TGTGCCACCATCGTTGGGGGGGCCGGGACTCGCGGGCGGGGGGGCGCCTACAATGAGCAGTTCTTC.

The rearrangement joins TRBV19 to TRBJ1-2; the D gene is possibly TRBD1 (5 bases). Germline V gene data show CDR1 as LNHDA and CDR2 as SQIVND (reference sequence). The CDR3 contains 13 residues. V lost 4 bases and J 2 bases, leaving 8 bases between the germline ends. CDR3 region: CASSTSGNYGYTF. The CDR3 DNA reads TGTGCCAGTAGTACGTCAGGGAACTATGGCTACACCTTC. Supplemented by reference TRBV19 and TRBJ1-2, the full variable domain reads DGGITQSPKYLFRKEGQNVTLSCEQNLNHDAMYWYRQDPGQGLRLIYYSQIVNDFQKGDIAEGYSVSREKKESFPLTVTSAQKNPTAFYLCASSTSGNYGYTFGSGTRLTVV.

The sample holds a few counts of this clone. CDR3 sequence reads: CASSLEQGRDTIYF. CDR3 sequence (DNA): TGCGCCAGCAGCCTGGAACAGGGGCGCGACACCATATATTTT. V and J are TRBV5-1 and TRBJ1-3; TRBD1 agrees at 7 bases. The CDR3 extends over 14 amino acids. After removal of 4 bases from V and 8 bases from J, the junction contained 9 bases not matched to a gene. Germline V lookup: CDR1 SGHRS, CDR2 YFSETQ.